The 21 T cell receptor beta chains in this list originate from one sample, sequenced in a study of cytomegalovirus exposure and HLA in healthy donors. The PCR made use of 60 Vbeta and 13 Jbeta primers. Produced via immunoSEQ multiplex PCR; TCRdb's table is partial and in-frame only. The table has some 110,000 clones, about two thirds seen once. Sequenced input: PBMCs. The source of these receptors is a boy between 5 and 17 years old in good health and CMV-seronegative.

This clone was observed once. The chain recombines TRBV29-1 with TRBJ1-1; D may be TRBD1 (6 bases). The CDR3 spans 14 residues. The V gene's germline CDR1 is SQVTM and CDR2 ANQGSEA. V lost 7 bases and J lost 0, with 15 bases in between. CDR3 sequence: CSAWDTPMNTEAFF. CDR3 DNA sequence: TGCAGCGCATGGGACACCCCGATGAACACTGAAGCTTTCTTT. Filled out from reference TRBV29-1 and TRBJ1-1, the complete variable domain reads SAVISQKPSRDICQRGTSLTIQCQVDSQVTMMFWYRQQPGQSLTLIATANQGSEATYESGFVIDKFPISRPNLTFSTLTVSNMSPEDSSIYLCSAWDTPMNTEAFFGQGTRLTVV.

The chain uses TRBV6-6 and TRBJ2-5; TRBD2 matches 7 bases. The V and J ends lost 0 bases and 5 bases, in that order; junction bases with no gene match: 6. The germline gives CDR1 MNHNY, CDR2 SVGAGI (reference sequence). CDR3 length equals 15 residues. The CDR3 region has the DNA TGTGCCAGCAGTTACTCTGGGACTATCCTGGAGACCCAGTACTTC. It encodes CASSYSGTILETQYF.

The chain has TRBV7-2 and TRBJ2-3; the match to TRBD2 covers 8 bases. The germline V gene encodes CDR1 SGHTA and CDR2 FQGNSA. This CDR3 contains 14 residues. With 6 bases clipped from V and 2 bases from J, the junction kept 4 bases outside the gene matches. DNA for the CDR3: TGTGCCAGCAGTCTACTAGCGGTCACAGATACGCAGTATTTT. Its protein is CASSLLAVTDTQYF.

The chain is built from TRBV27 and TRBJ1-4; tentative D call: TRBD1 (5 bases). V gave up 4 bases and J gave up 7 bases, with 13 bases separating them. Germline lookup yields CDR1 MNHEY and CDR2 SMNVEV (reference sequence). The CDR3 runs 14 residues. The CDR3: CASSSAGRGEKLFF. DNA for the CDR3: TGTGCCAGCAGTTCCGCGGGACGGGGTGAAAAACTGTTTTTT.

The chain employs TRBV6-1 and TRBJ2-1; 7 nucleotides line up with TRBD2. Germline trimming cut 3 bases from V and 3 bases from J; bases unmatched to any gene: 2. The CDR3 spans 14 residues. Germline CDR1 MNHNS, CDR2 SASEGT. The CDR3 is CASSEGGSYNEQFF. For the CDR3, the DNA is TGTGCCAGCAGTGAGGGCGGGAGCTACAATGAGCAGTTCTTC.

This clone was counted between two and nine times. The V gene is TRBV10-2, the J gene TRBJ1-5; the D gene is possibly TRBD1 (5 bases). Looked up from germline, CDR1 is WSHSY and CDR2 is SAAADI. This CDR3 comprises 14 residues. V lost 3 bases and J lost 6, with 12 bases in between. The CDR3 region is CASSDSRESQPQHF. CDR3 nucleotides: TGCGCCAGCAGTGATTCCAGGGAATCTCAGCCCCAGCATTTT.

The J gene is TRBJ1-2, the V gene TRBV5-5; 8 bases are shared with TRBD1. Germline CDR1 SGHKS, CDR2 YYEKEE (reference sequence). This CDR3 spans 13 amino acids. The V gene end was trimmed by 9 bases and the J gene end by 8 bases; junction bases not matched to a gene: 12. CDR3 region: CATVKEGQAGYTF. In nucleotides, the CDR3 is TGTGCCACCGTGAAAGAGGGACAGGCGGGCTACACCTTC.

The chain couples TRBV28 to TRBJ1-6, with TRBD1 as a possible D gene (6 bases). CDR3 length: 14 residues. CDR1 is MDHEN and CDR2 is SYDVKM in the germline V gene. V lost 7 bases and J 10 bases, leaving 17 bases between the germline ends. The CDR3 coding sequence is TGTGCCAGCACTCAAAGGGGGTTTGGGTCACCCCTCCACTTT. It is translated as CASTQRGFGSPLHF.

Turning to this clone: One end of the junction fails to match germline, which may point to a read error. The V gene is TRBV10-3, the J gene TRBJ2-7, with 8 nucleotides matching TRBD1. The CDR3 runs to 14 residues. Germline-derived CDR1 and CDR2 are ENHRY and SYGVKD. Here the CDR3 DNA reads TGTGCCGTCAGTGAGTCCCGGACAGGGAGCGAGCAGTACTTC. It codes for CAVSESRTGSEQYF.

The chain combines TRBV7-8 with TRBJ2-2; 9 positions agree with TRBD1. Germline V CDR1 and CDR2: SGHVS, FQNEAQ. J gave up 0 bases and V 5 bases, and 4 bases lay outside the gene matches. This CDR3 is 16 amino acids long. CDR3 protein: CASSKTGGSNTGELFF. The CDR3, as DNA: TGTGCCAGCAGCAAGACAGGGGGTTCGAACACCGGGGAGCTGTTTTTT.

This clone was seen more than once but under ten times. This rearrangement joins TRBV2 to TRBJ2-7; D is ambiguous. CDR1 is SNHLY, CDR2 FYNNEI, per germline. The CDR3 is 13 amino acids. V was pared by 4 bases and J by 2 bases, with 9 bases between. The CDR3 loop is CASSAGRTYEQYF. CDR3 in DNA: TGTGCCAGCAGTGCAGGCAGAACCTACGAGCAGTACTTC.

The V call is TRBV7-2, the J call TRBJ2-5; no firm D call. This CDR3 spans 14 amino acids. V lost 5 bases to trimming and J lost 1 base, with 11 bases between them. Germline V gene lookup returns CDR1 SGHTA and CDR2 FQGNSA. The CDR3 reads CASSHSGSQETQYF. Written as DNA, the CDR3 is TGTGCCAGCAGCCATTCCGGGTCCCAAGAGACCCAGTACTTC. Combining the CDR3 with reference TRBV7-2 and TRBJ2-5 gives the whole variable domain GAGVSQSPSNKVTEKGKDVELRCDPISGHTALYWYRQSLGQGLEFLIYFQGNSAPDKSGLPSDRFSAERTGGSVSTLTIQRTQQEDSAVYLCASSHSGSQETQYFGPGTRLLVL.

V and J are TRBV6-1 and TRBJ2-5; D is undetermined. Deletions cut 11 bases from V and 2 bases from J, with 12 bases between. This CDR3 region has 12 residues. Germline CDR1 MNHNS, CDR2 SASEGT. The CDR3: CAVRGPQETQYF. Here the CDR3 DNA reads TGTGCCGTAAGAGGCCCACAAGAGACCCAGTACTTC.

The CDR3 DNA reads as TGTGCCAGCAGGTCCCCAGGAGGAGATACGCAGTATTTT. It yields the protein CASRSPGGDTQYF. The chain uses TRBV28 and TRBJ2-3; D possibly corresponds to TRBD2 (5 bases). This CDR3 has 13 amino acids. Trimming pared 6 bases from V and 5 bases from J, leaving 12 bases between. From germline, CDR1 is MDHEN and CDR2 SYDVKM.

DNA of the CDR3: TGTGCCAGCAGCCCCCTACCAGGGACTAGCAGGAATGAGCAGTTCTTC. This gives the protein CASSPLPGTSRNEQFF. The chain is built from TRBV7-3 and TRBJ2-1; 9 positions match TRBD2. With 5 bases clipped from V and 7 bases from J, the junction kept 12 bases outside the gene matches. The CDR3 consists of 16 residues. Germline V gives CDR1 SGHTA, CDR2 FQGTGA.

The sample holds a few counts of this clone. This chain uses TRBV10-3 with TRBJ2-3; D possibly corresponds to TRBD2 (6 bases). V was pared by 10 bases and J by 2 bases, with 16 bases between. The CDR3 is 14 residues long. The germline V gene has CDR1 ENHRY and CDR2 SYGVKD. Written as DNA, the CDR3 is TGTGCCACTGCTTCTAGCGCCAACACAGATACGCAGTATTTT. It yields the protein CATASSANTDTQYF.

This clone was detected once. V usage is TRBV9 and J usage is TRBJ1-1; 9 nucleotides align to TRBD1. From germline, CDR1 is SGDLS and CDR2 YYNGEE. This CDR3 region has 14 residues. With 3 bases clipped from V and 4 bases from J, the junction kept 4 bases outside the gene matches. The CDR3 sequence: CASSGTGGSTEAFF. As DNA, the CDR3 is TGTGCCAGCAGCGGTACAGGGGGCAGCACTGAAGCTTTCTTT. The variable domain in full, completed from reference TRBV9 and TRBJ1-1, reads DSGVTQTPKHLITATGQRVTLRCSPRSGDLSVYWYQQSLDQGLQFLIQYYNGEERAKGNILERFSAQQFPDLHSELNLSSLELGDSALYFCASSGTGGSTEAFFGQGTRLTVV.

This clone occurred a few times. The chain has TRBV7-3 and TRBJ2-3, with TRBD2 identical over 9 bases. Germline CDR1 and CDR2: SGHTA and FQGTGA. V was clipped by 2 bases and J by 1 base; unmatched bases: 1. The CDR3 runs to 15 residues. CDR3 region: CASSLAGGRTDTQYF. The DNA of the CDR3 is TGTGCCAGCAGCTTAGCGGGGGGGCGCACAGATACGCAGTATTTT.

The CDR3 region has the DNA TGCAGCGTTGTTATGGGGCTAGCGGCTAGCACAGATACGCAGTATTTT. Its protein product is CSVVMGLAASTDTQYF. The chain links TRBV29-1 to TRBJ2-3; TRBD2 matches 7 bases. The CDR3 is 16 amino acids. The germline V gene encodes CDR1 SQVTM and CDR2 ANQGSEA. The V segment lost 4 bases and the J segment 0 bases; nucleotides outside the gene matches: 10.

CDR3 sequence (DNA): TGTGCCTGGAGTGTACGGGGAGATACGCAGTATTTT. As protein: CAWSVRGDTQYF. This chain connects TRBV30 to TRBJ2-3; D is perhaps TRBD2 (5 bases). V was trimmed by 0 bases and J by 5 bases, leaving 6 bases between them. This CDR3 spans 12 amino acids. CDR1 and CDR2 from the germline V gene are GTSNPN and SVGIG (reference sequence).

Only a few counts were recorded for this clone. This chain joins TRBV6-5 and TRBJ1-6, with a possible D match to TRBD1 (6 bases). The CDR3 length is 15 residues. Germline assignment: CDR1 MNHEY and CDR2 SVGAGI. Trimming cost V 5 bases and J 6 bases, with 14 bases left between them. CDR3 in DNA: TGTGCCAGCAGTCCCGAGGACAGTTTTAATTCACCCCTCCACTTT. Its translation is CASSPEDSFNSPLHF.